These 3 T cell receptor beta chains were all obtained from the same sample, sequenced in a study of T-cell reconstitution after alpha-beta-depleted transplantation in children. Preparation of the TCRbeta library involved a method that used unique molecular identifiers. TCRdb reprocessed the PCR reads via MiXCR and lists one record per CDR3 protein. The sample has around 680,000 distinct CDR3 sequences; about 15% are singletons. Source: PBMCs from the stem cell graft donor, taken from the stem cell graft. Every receptor here comes from a human donor who donated a stem cell graft to a child with acute myeloid leukemia.

This clonotype has ten or more counts. This sequence joins TRBV5-6 and TRBJ2-7; D not certain. The germline CDR1 and CDR2 sequences are SGHDT and YYEEEE. The CDR3 runs 14 residues. V was shortened by 2 bases and J by 3 bases, with 12 bases between the two germline ends. The CDR3 DNA follows: TGTGCCAGCAGCTTCGGTCGCAGACTCTACGAGCAGTACTTC. Translated: CASSFGRRLYEQYF.

The V gene is TRBV20-1, the J gene TRBJ1-5; a weak D match, TRBD1 (5 bases). From germline, CDR1 is DFQATT and CDR2 SNEGSKA (reference sequence). The length of the CDR3 is 16 residues. V was cut by 2 bases and J by 4 bases, with 18 bases left in between. Written as DNA, the CDR3 is TGCAGTGCTAGACGGCCAGGGTTGGCAAAAAATCAGCCCCAGCATTTT. Translated, it gives CSARRPGLAKNQPQHF.

This sequence joins TRBV7-8 and TRBJ2-7, with D maybe TRBD1 (6 bases). Germline-derived CDR1 and CDR2 are SGHVS and FQNEAQ. Trimming pared 5 bases from V and 3 bases from J, leaving 11 bases between. CDR3 size: 13 residues. In DNA, the CDR3 is TGTGCCAGCAGCCGGGACATTTTCTACGAGCAGTACTTC. Translating gives CASSRDIFYEQYF.